A selection of T cell receptor beta chains follows, all from one sample in a study of T cell changes during pregnancy in multiple sclerosis. Profiled with immunoSEQ multiplex PCR; TCRdb holds only in-frame clones, not every one. The data hold 14,000 or so clones, with over 85% observed a single time. The sequencing here drew on peripheral blood, taken in the second trimester of pregnancy. These receptors were obtained from a female donor in good health, enrolled as a control in a pregnancy study. CDR3s include the opening cysteine and the closing phenylalanine or tryptophan. Each record gives: clone size, D gene, V gene, J gene, CDR3 DNA, CDR3 protein. A D gene is named only where the DNA matches it firmly. Clone size is not always given. Where it is, it says once, few, many or a class for expanded clones.

abundance: .; d_gene: TRBD1; v_gene: TRBV15; j_gene: TRBJ2-6; CDR3nt: TGTGCCACCAGCTGGCGGACAGGGGAAAGCTCTGGGGCCAACGTCCTGACTTTC; CDR3aa: CATSWRTGESSGANVLTF
abundance: .; d_gene: TRBD1; v_gene: TRBV5-1; j_gene: TRBJ2-6; CDR3nt: TGCGCCAGCAGTCAGGGGGTTTCTGGGGCCAACGTCCTGACTTTC; CDR3aa: CASSQGVSGANVLTF
abundance: .; d_gene: .; v_gene: TRBV5-6; j_gene: TRBJ1-3; CDR3nt: TGTGCCAGCAGATTAAGGGGGTATTCTGGAAACACCATATATTTT; CDR3aa: CASRLRGYSGNTIYF
abundance: .; d_gene: TRBD1; v_gene: TRBV9; j_gene: TRBJ2-1; CDR3nt: TGTGCCAGCAGCCTCCGGACAGGGCCATACAATGAGCAGTTCTTC; CDR3aa: CASSLRTGPYNEQFF
abundance: .; d_gene: .; v_gene: TRBV4-1; j_gene: TRBJ2-3; CDR3nt: TGCGCCAGCAGCCAAGGACTAAGGGGCACAGATACGCAGTATTTT; CDR3aa: CASSQGLRGTDTQYF
abundance: .; d_gene: .; v_gene: TRBV21-1; j_gene: TRBJ1-1; CDR3nt: TGTGCCAGCGCGGCTGAAGCTTTCTTT; CDR3aa: CASAAEAFF
abundance: .; d_gene: .; v_gene: TRBV18; j_gene: TRBJ2-1; CDR3nt: TGTGCCAGCTCTCCTAGGAAGGGGGAACAGCTTTACAATGAGCAGTTCTTC; CDR3aa: CASSPRKGEQLYNEQFF
abundance: .; d_gene: TRBD2; v_gene: TRBV29-1; j_gene: TRBJ2-1; CDR3nt: TGCAGCGTCTTACGCGGGAGGGGGAATGAGCAGTTCTTC; CDR3aa: CSVLRGRGNEQFF
abundance: .; d_gene: TRBD1; v_gene: TRBV28; j_gene: TRBJ2-1; CDR3nt: TGTGCCAGCAGTTTAAACAGGGGAGATGAGCAGTTCTTC; CDR3aa: CASSLNRGDEQFF
abundance: .; d_gene: TRBD1; v_gene: TRBV27; j_gene: TRBJ2-7; CDR3nt: TGTGCCAGCAGTCCTACTCGCCGGACAGGTAGTGTTGGATACGAGCAGTACTTC; CDR3aa: CASSPTRRTGSVGYEQYF
abundance: .; d_gene: TRBD1; v_gene: TRBV7-2; j_gene: TRBJ2-7; CDR3nt: TGTGCCAGCAGCCCGAAAGGGACAGGGGGCGAGCAGTACTTC; CDR3aa: CASSPKGTGGEQYF
abundance: .; d_gene: .; v_gene: TRBV28; j_gene: TRBJ2-3; CDR3nt: TGTGCCAGCAGTTTGGGGGGGGCCACAGATACGCAGTATTTT; CDR3aa: CASSLGGATDTQYF
abundance: .; d_gene: TRBD1; v_gene: TRBV6-6; j_gene: TRBJ2-7; CDR3nt: TGTGCCATAGGCCCGGGACAGAGCTACGAGCAGTACTTC; CDR3aa: CAIGPGQSYEQYF
abundance: .; d_gene: .; v_gene: TRBV6-1; j_gene: TRBJ1-4; CDR3nt: TGTGCCAGCAACAGGGAGATAACAACTAATGAAAAACTGTTTTTT; CDR3aa: CASNREITTNEKLFF
abundance: once; d_gene: .; v_gene: TRBV30; j_gene: TRBJ1-1; CDR3nt: TGTGCCTGGAGAACGGAGGGGATGAACACTGAAGCTTTCTTT; CDR3aa: CAWRTEGMNTEAFF
abundance: .; d_gene: .; v_gene: TRBV5-1; j_gene: TRBJ1-1; CDR3nt: TGCGCCAGCAGCTTGGGGACGGGGATGAACACTGAAGCTTTCTTT; CDR3aa: CASSLGTGMNTEAFF
abundance: .; d_gene: .; v_gene: TRBV6-4; j_gene: TRBJ2-3; CDR3nt: TGTGCCAGCAGTCTTTCCTCTAGTGGAGATGGCACAGATACGCAGTATTTT; CDR3aa: CASSLSSSGDGTDTQYF
abundance: once; d_gene: .; v_gene: TRBV5-6; j_gene: TRBJ1-5; CDR3nt: TGTGCCAGCAGCTTGGACGCAGGGCGCGGCAATCAGCCCCAGCATTTT; CDR3aa: CASSLDAGRGNQPQHF
abundance: .; d_gene: .; v_gene: TRBV2; j_gene: TRBJ2-3; CDR3nt: TGTGCCAGCACCCTCTCAGGTGATACGCAGTATTTT; CDR3aa: CASTLSGDTQYF
abundance: .; d_gene: TRBD1; v_gene: TRBV7-2; j_gene: TRBJ1-3; CDR3nt: TGTGCCAGCAGCGTACAGGGGGGGGCTGGAAACACCATATATTTT; CDR3aa: CASSVQGGAGNTIYF
abundance: .; d_gene: .; v_gene: TRBV10-3; j_gene: TRBJ2-3; CDR3nt: TGTGCCATCAGTGGGAGGATCGAGACAGATACGCAGTATTTT; CDR3aa: CAISGRIETDTQYF
abundance: .; d_gene: .; v_gene: TRBV2; j_gene: TRBJ2-5; CDR3nt: TGTGCCAGCAGGATGGAGACCCAAGAGACCCAGTACTTC; CDR3aa: CASRMETQETQYF
abundance: .; d_gene: TRBD1; v_gene: TRBV29-1; j_gene: TRBJ2-7; CDR3nt: TGCAGCGCATCCAGACAGGGGGGAGTCTACGAGCAGTACTTC; CDR3aa: CSASRQGGVYEQYF
abundance: .; d_gene: TRBD1; v_gene: TRBV29-1; j_gene: TRBJ1-2; CDR3nt: TGCAGCGTTTTCGGGACAGTGAGCGGCGGCTACACCTTC; CDR3aa: CSVFGTVSGGYTF
abundance: .; d_gene: TRBD1; v_gene: TRBV25-1; j_gene: TRBJ1-5; CDR3nt: TGTGCCAGCAGTGACGCCGGGACAGGGGGCAATCAGCCCCAGCATTTT; CDR3aa: CASSDAGTGGNQPQHF
abundance: .; d_gene: .; v_gene: TRBV5-1; j_gene: TRBJ2-2; CDR3nt: TGCGCCAGCAGCTTAGGACTGAACACCGGGGAGCTGTTTTTT; CDR3aa: CASSLGLNTGELFF
abundance: .; d_gene: .; v_gene: TRBV6-5; j_gene: TRBJ2-7; CDR3nt: TGTGCCAGCAAGGGCAGGGTAACCTACGAGCAGTACTTC; CDR3aa: CASKGRVTYEQYF
abundance: .; d_gene: .; v_gene: TRBV4-3; j_gene: TRBJ2-1; CDR3nt: TGCGCCAGCAGCCAAGCTGACCGGGGGGCTCTGGAGTACAATGAGCAGTTCTTC; CDR3aa: CASSQADRGALEYNEQFF
abundance: .; d_gene: .; v_gene: TRBV7-7; j_gene: TRBJ2-2; CDR3nt: TGTGCCAGCAGCCCCCTAGTAAGGCGGAGAAACACCGGGGAGCTGTTTTTT; CDR3aa: CASSPLVRRRNTGELFF
abundance: .; d_gene: TRBD2; v_gene: TRBV19; j_gene: TRBJ2-2; CDR3nt: TGTGCCAGTAGTTCACTAGCGGGGGCCCCGAACACCGGGGAGCTGTTTTTT; CDR3aa: CASSSLAGAPNTGELFF
abundance: .; d_gene: .; v_gene: TRBV2; j_gene: TRBJ2-5; CDR3nt: TGTGCCAGCAGTCCGGGACTCCTGTTCGGGGAGACCCAGTACTTC; CDR3aa: CASSPGLLFGETQYF
abundance: .; d_gene: TRBD1; v_gene: TRBV10-3; j_gene: TRBJ1-3; CDR3nt: TGTGCCATCAGTATACAGGGGAGCTCTGGAAACACCATATATTTT; CDR3aa: CAISIQGSSGNTIYF
abundance: .; d_gene: TRBD1; v_gene: TRBV9; j_gene: TRBJ2-5; CDR3nt: TGTGCCAGCAGCGTAGCTCAAGGGACAGCGTACCAAGAGACCCAGTACTTC; CDR3aa: CASSVAQGTAYQETQYF
abundance: .; d_gene: TRBD2; v_gene: TRBV27; j_gene: TRBJ2-7; CDR3nt: TGTGCCAGCAGTTTCACCCAGACTAGCGGCTCCTACGAGCAGTACTTC; CDR3aa: CASSFTQTSGSYEQYF
abundance: .; d_gene: .; v_gene: TRBV5-1; j_gene: TRBJ2-2; CDR3nt: TGCGCCAGCAGCTTGGGGGAGATTCGAAACACCGGGGAGCTGTTTTTT; CDR3aa: CASSLGEIRNTGELFF
abundance: .; d_gene: .; v_gene: TRBV11-3; j_gene: TRBJ2-4; CDR3nt: TGTGCCAGCAGCTTAAAGCAGGGCTGGGGAAACATTCAGTACTTC; CDR3aa: CASSLKQGWGNIQYF
abundance: .; d_gene: TRBD1; v_gene: TRBV5-1; j_gene: TRBJ1-1; CDR3nt: TGCGCCAGCAGCCGACAGGGGCAGAACACTGAAGCTTTCTTT; CDR3aa: CASSRQGQNTEAFF
abundance: .; d_gene: TRBD1; v_gene: TRBV7-8; j_gene: TRBJ1-1; CDR3nt: TGTGCCAGTTTGGGAGGACAGGTGGGCACTGAAGCTTTCTTT; CDR3aa: CASLGGQVGTEAFF
abundance: .; d_gene: .; v_gene: TRBV19; j_gene: TRBJ2-3; CDR3nt: TGTGCCAGTAGTACCGGAGCTAGCACAGATACGCAGTATTTT; CDR3aa: CASSTGASTDTQYF
abundance: once; d_gene: .; v_gene: TRBV18; j_gene: TRBJ1-1; CDR3nt: TGTGCCAGCTCATTTGTGGGCGCTGAAGCTTTCTTT; CDR3aa: CASSFVGAEAFF
abundance: .; d_gene: .; v_gene: TRBV27; j_gene: TRBJ1-4; CDR3nt: TGTGCCAGCAGCTTAAATCGGGGGGCTGAAAAACTGTTTTTT; CDR3aa: CASSLNRGAEKLFF
abundance: .; d_gene: TRBD1; v_gene: TRBV7-8; j_gene: TRBJ1-1; CDR3nt: TGTGCCAGCAGCCCGAGACAGGGTCCGAACACTGAAGCTTTCTTT; CDR3aa: CASSPRQGPNTEAFF
abundance: .; d_gene: TRBD1; v_gene: TRBV5-1; j_gene: TRBJ1-5; CDR3nt: TGCGCCAGCAGCTTGACAGGGGAACAGCCCCAGCATTTT; CDR3aa: CASSLTGEQPQHF
abundance: .; d_gene: .; v_gene: TRBV29-1; j_gene: TRBJ1-5; CDR3nt: TGCAGCGTTGGGGGGGGAAGACAGCCCCAGCATTTT; CDR3aa: CSVGGGRQPQHF
abundance: .; d_gene: TRBD2; v_gene: TRBV6-4; j_gene: TRBJ2-3; CDR3nt: TGTGCCAGCAGTGAGCGGGGGGGCACAGATACGCAGTATTTT; CDR3aa: CASSERGGTDTQYF
abundance: .; d_gene: .; v_gene: TRBV11-3; j_gene: TRBJ2-1; CDR3nt: TGTGCCAGCAGCACCGGCTCCTACAATGAGCAGTTCTTC; CDR3aa: CASSTGSYNEQFF
abundance: .; d_gene: TRBD1; v_gene: TRBV5-1; j_gene: TRBJ2-2; CDR3nt: TGCGCCAGCAGCTTGAGGACAGGGGACACCGGGGAGCTGTTTTTT; CDR3aa: CASSLRTGDTGELFF
abundance: .; d_gene: .; v_gene: TRBV4-3; j_gene: TRBJ1-3; CDR3nt: TGCGCCAGCAGCCAAGATCTTGGGGCCTACCCTGGAAACACCATATATTTT; CDR3aa: CASSQDLGAYPGNTIYF
abundance: .; d_gene: TRBD2; v_gene: TRBV7-3; j_gene: TRBJ2-1; CDR3nt: TGTGCCAGCAGCTCCCTTCCCCGGGGGGGCTACAATGAGCAGTTCTTC; CDR3aa: CASSSLPRGGYNEQFF
abundance: .; d_gene: TRBD1; v_gene: TRBV7-3; j_gene: TRBJ1-1; CDR3nt: TGTGCCAGCAGCTTAACCGCAGGGGGCACTGAAGCTTTCTTT; CDR3aa: CASSLTAGGTEAFF